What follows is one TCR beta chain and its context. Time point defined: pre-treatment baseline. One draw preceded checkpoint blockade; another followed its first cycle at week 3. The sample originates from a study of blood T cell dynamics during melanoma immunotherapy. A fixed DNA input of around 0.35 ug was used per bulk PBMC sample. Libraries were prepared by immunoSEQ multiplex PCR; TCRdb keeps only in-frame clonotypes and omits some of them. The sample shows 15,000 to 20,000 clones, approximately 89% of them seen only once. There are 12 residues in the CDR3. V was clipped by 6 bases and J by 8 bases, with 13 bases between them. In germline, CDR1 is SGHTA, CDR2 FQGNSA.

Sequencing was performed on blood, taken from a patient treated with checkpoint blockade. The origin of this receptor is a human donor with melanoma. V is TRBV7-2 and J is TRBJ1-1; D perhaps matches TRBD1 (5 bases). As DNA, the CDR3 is TGTGCCAGCAGATCAGGGACTGACGAAGCTTTCTTT. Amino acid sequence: CASRSGTDEAFF. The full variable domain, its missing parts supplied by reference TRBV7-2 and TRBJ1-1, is GAGVSQSPSNKVTEKGKDVELRCDPISGHTALYWYRQSLGQGLEFLIYFQGNSAPDKSGLPSDRFSAERTGGSVSTLTIQRTQQEDSAVYLCASRSGTDEAFFGQGTRLTVV.